Presented here are 24 T cell receptor beta chains from one specimen sequenced in a study of cytomegalovirus exposure and HLA in healthy donors. The PCR had 60 Vbeta and 13 Jbeta primers. This table comes from immunoSEQ multiplex PCR, and its TCRdb copy is limited to in-frame clones, with some not included. The sample lists around 190,000 clones, around 80% occurring once. Sequencing input: PBMCs. The receptors come from a middle-aged woman in good health and CMV-seronegative.

This chain links TRBV29-1 with TRBJ1-4, with 9 bases identical to TRBD1. The CDR3 contains 14 residues. The germline V gene encodes CDR1 SQVTM and CDR2 ANQGSEA. Trimming cost V 6 bases and J 5 bases; bases outside gene matches: 7. Here the CDR3 DNA reads TGCAGCGTCGGCCGTGGGACAGGGAATGAAAAACTGTTTTTT. Translating gives CSVGRGTGNEKLFF.

This sequence joins TRBV7-2 and TRBJ1-5; possibly TRBD1 for D (5 bases). Per the germline V gene, CDR1 is SGHTA and CDR2 is FQGNSA. The CDR3 spans 18 residues. V dropped 5 bases and J dropped 0 bases, with 20 bases sitting between them. The CDR3 spells CASSPFGGGGISNQPQHF. The CDR3, as DNA: TGTGCCAGCAGCCCCTTCGGGGGTGGGGGGATTAGCAATCAGCCCCAGCATTTT.

The chain links TRBV5-1 to TRBJ2-1; D is uncertain. The CDR3 has 12 residues. V was pared by 4 bases and J by 7 bases, with 9 bases between. The V gene's germline CDR1 is SGHRS and CDR2 YFSETQ. CDR3 coding DNA: TGCGCCAGCAGCCCCGCCGGGAATGAGCAGTTCTTC. Translation gives CASSPAGNEQFF. The variable domain in full, completed from reference TRBV5-1 and TRBJ2-1, reads KAGVTQTPRYLIKTRGQQVTLSCSPISGHRSVSWYQQTPGQGLQFLFEYFSETQRNKGNFPGRFSGRQFSNSRSEMNVSTLELGDSALYLCASSPAGNEQFFGPGTRLTVL.

The chain has TRBV10-1 and TRBJ2-1, with D perhaps matching TRBD2 (6 bases). V was shortened by 8 bases and J by 6 bases, with 14 bases between the two germline ends. The CDR3 is 13 residues long. Germline CDR1 is WNHNN and CDR2 is SYGVQD (reference sequence). CDR3 sequence (DNA): TGCGCCAGCGCCGGGACTGGCATCAATGAGCAGTTCTTC. This encodes CASAGTGINEQFF.

The chain links TRBV5-4 to TRBJ2-2; D may be TRBD1 (5 bases). V lost 2 bases to trimming and J lost 6 bases, with 14 bases between them. The CDR3 totals 15 residues. The germline CDR1 and CDR2 sequences are SGHNT and YYREEE (reference sequence). CDR3: CASSLKVQGSGELFF. CDR3 nucleotides: TGTGCCAGCAGCTTAAAAGTTCAGGGTTCCGGGGAGCTGTTTTTT.

The chain uses TRBV25-1 and TRBJ1-2, with D perhaps matching TRBD1 (5 bases). Germline CDR1 is MGHDK and CDR2 is SYGVNS. The germline V and J ends were trimmed by 3 bases and 8 bases, with 7 bases remaining between them. The CDR3 covers 11 residues. The CDR3 nucleotides read TGTGCCAGCAGTGAGAAGGGGGGCTACACCTTC. Translated, it gives CASSEKGGYTF.

The V call is TRBV19, the J call TRBJ2-2; 11 bases map to TRBD2. V lost 1 base and J lost 0; bases outside the gene matches: 4. Germline V gene data show CDR1 as LNHDA and CDR2 as SQIVND (reference sequence). This CDR3 is 18 amino acids long. CDR3 amino acids: CASSIASGRFANTGELFF. The CDR3 DNA sequence: TGTGCCAGTAGTATAGCTAGCGGGAGGTTCGCGAACACCGGGGAGCTGTTTTTT.

This rearrangement joins TRBV19 to TRBJ2-5; the D gene is possibly TRBD2 (6 bases). The germline V gene encodes CDR1 LNHDA and CDR2 SQIVND (reference sequence). Trimming shortened V by 3 bases and J by 2 bases, and 13 bases separated the two germline ends. The CDR3 covers 15 residues. CDR3 loop: CASSIGGGSQETQYF. The CDR3 DNA reads TGTGCCAGTAGTATTGGTGGGGGGTCACAAGAGACCCAGTACTTC.

This clone was counted a single time. The chain couples TRBV28 to TRBJ2-7, with D possibly being TRBD1 (6 bases). Germline CDR1 is MDHEN and CDR2 is SYDVKM. This CDR3 spans 13 amino acids. V was pared by 9 bases and J by 4 bases, with 16 bases between. CDR3 bases: TGTGCCAGTACACAGGGTACGAGATACGAGCAGTACTTC. This codes for CASTQGTRYEQYF.

This clone was detected only once. The chain uses TRBV9 and TRBJ2-7, with 7 bases aligning to TRBD1. V trimming: 2 bases; J trimming: 4 bases; junction bases outside the gene matches: 6. The CDR3 is 14 amino acids. CDR1 and CDR2 from the germline V gene are SGDLS and YYNGEE. Here the CDR3 reads CASSVDRAHYEQYF. CDR3 coding DNA: TGTGCCAGCAGCGTCGACAGGGCCCATTACGAGCAGTACTTC.

This chain connects TRBV7-2 to TRBJ2-7, with D possibly matching TRBD1 (5 bases). V lost 5 bases and J 5 bases, leaving 10 bases between the germline ends. The germline gives CDR1 SGHTA, CDR2 FQGNSA. This CDR3 comprises 12 residues. The CDR3 loop reads CASSRSRDEQYF. Here the CDR3 DNA reads TGTGCCAGCAGCCGAAGCAGGGACGAGCAGTACTTC.

Only a few counts were recorded for this clone. V usage is TRBV2 and J usage is TRBJ1-2; TRBD1 is a possible D gene (5 bases). The germline CDR1 and CDR2 sequences are SNHLY and FYNNEI. V was trimmed by 2 bases and J by 7 bases, leaving 11 bases between them. The CDR3 has 13 amino acids. The CDR3 reads CASSEQGNVGYTF. DNA of the CDR3: TGTGCCAGCAGTGAACAGGGAAATGTTGGCTACACCTTC. Looking up the rest from reference TRBV2 and TRBJ1-2 gives the full variable domain: EPEVTQTPSHQVTQMGQEVILRCVPISNHLYFYWYRQILGQKVEFLVSFYNNEISEKSEIFDDQFSVERPDGSNFTLKIRSTKLEDSAMYFCASSEQGNVGYTFGSGTRLTVV.

This clone was seen more than once but under ten times. The V gene is TRBV4-1, the J gene TRBJ2-2; 13 bases are a match to TRBD2. The CDR3 is 19 amino acids. CDR1 MGHRA and CDR2 YSYEKL come from the germline V gene. The J segment lost 2 bases and the V segment lost 3 bases, leaving 9 bases of the junction unmatched. This CDR3 reads CASSQTLTSGGTNTGELFF. The CDR3 DNA reads TGCGCCAGCAGCCAGACATTGACTAGCGGGGGGACTAACACCGGGGAGCTGTTTTTT.

The chain uses TRBV5-4 and TRBJ2-5; D may be TRBD2 (6 bases). V was trimmed by 4 bases and J by 8 bases, leaving 18 bases between them. Germline CDR1 reads SGHNT; CDR2 reads YYREEE (reference sequence). This CDR3 contains 14 residues. CDR3 bases: TGTGCCAGCAGCCGGGGACTCGGGGATACAACCCAGTACTTC. Translating gives CASSRGLGDTTQYF.

The chain carries TRBV4-1 and TRBJ1-2, with D possibly being TRBD1 (5 bases). The V and J ends lost 2 bases and 8 bases respectively, with 15 bases between them. This CDR3 is 14 amino acids long. Germline CDR1 and CDR2: MGHRA and YSYEKL. In nucleotides, the CDR3 is TGCGCCAGCAGCCAATTAGGGGAATTTAGAGGCTACACCTTC. It specifies CASSQLGEFRGYTF.

The V and J genes are TRBV5-6 and TRBJ1-4; D not resolved. This CDR3 is 15 amino acids long. Between the trimmed V and J ends, which lost 2 bases and 0 bases, there was a span of 8 bases. Germline V CDR1 and CDR2: SGHDT, YYEEEE. The CDR3 DNA sequence: TGTGCCAGCAGCTTCCGGTTTTCAACTAATGAAAAACTGTTTTTT. Its translation: CASSFRFSTNEKLFF.

The rearrangement joins TRBV30 to TRBJ2-5; 10 positions match TRBD1. The closer fit of TRBJ2-7 to the DNA end suggests the J call may be wrong. Germline CDR1 reads GTSNPN; CDR2 reads SVGIG (reference sequence). The CDR3 sequence is 15 residues long. Here the CDR3 DNA reads TGTGCCTGGAGCATTCCGGGACAGGGGACTTACGAGCAGTACTTC. Its protein is CAWSIPGQGTYEQYF.

This clone appeared once. This chain joins TRBV19 and TRBJ1-1; D is possibly TRBD1 (5 bases). V was cut by 5 bases and J by 1 base, with 14 bases left in between. The CDR3 has 15 residues. Germline CDR1 LNHDA, CDR2 SQIVND (reference sequence). CDR3 in DNA: TGTGCCAGTAGTCTCTTAGGGGTGGCGAACACTGAAGCTTTCTTT. Protein product: CASSLLGVANTEAFF.

V usage is TRBV19 and J usage is TRBJ2-3; no firm D call. The CDR3 is 13 amino acids. Germline loops: CDR1 LNHDA, CDR2 SQIVND (reference sequence). Between the trimmed V and J ends, which lost 5 bases and 7 bases, there was a span of 13 bases. The CDR3 loop is CASSAQKRNTQYF. In DNA form, the CDR3 reads TGTGCCAGTAGTGCACAAAAGAGGAATACGCAGTATTTT.

This clone was recorded a few times. The chain joins TRBV5-1 to TRBJ1-1; D might be TRBD1 (5 bases). Trimming took off 0 bases at V and 6 bases at J, with 6 bases between the two ends. Germline V gives CDR1 SGHRS, CDR2 YFSETQ. This CDR3 spans 12 amino acids. The CDR3: CASSLEGAEAFF. CDR3 in DNA: TGCGCCAGCAGCTTGGAAGGGGCTGAAGCTTTCTTT.

This chain joins TRBV4-1 and TRBJ2-2; D may be TRBD1 (5 bases). This CDR3 is 14 amino acids long. Trimming shortened V by 4 bases and J by 1 base, and 7 bases separated the two germline ends. From germline, CDR1 is MGHRA and CDR2 YSYEKL. The CDR3 DNA reads TGCGCCAGCAGCCGCGACAGGAACACCGGGGAGCTGTTTTTT. It codes for CASSRDRNTGELFF.

V usage is TRBV10-3 and J usage is TRBJ2-5; 9 bases line up with TRBD1. V was clipped by 6 bases and J by 4 bases; unmatched bases: 6. This CDR3 is built from 14 residues. Germline-derived CDR1 and CDR2 are ENHRY and SYGVKD. The CDR3 spells CAIRPGQGRETQYF. DNA for the CDR3: TGTGCCATCAGACCGGGACAGGGACGAGAGACCCAGTACTTC.

This chain connects TRBV18 to TRBJ2-7; 8 bases line up with TRBD2. Germline assignment: CDR1 KGHSH and CDR2 LQKENI. The V and J ends lost 6 bases and 0 bases, in that order; junction bases with no gene match: 4. The CDR3 runs to 14 residues. The CDR3 DNA follows: TGTGCCAGCTCCCCGGGGGGGTCCTCCTACGAGCAGTACTTC. Amino acids: CASSPGGSSYEQYF.

The CDR3 sequence: CASSLVRDNEQFF. The CDR3 coding sequence is TGTGCCAGCAGCTTAGTTCGGGACAATGAGCAGTTCTTC. The chain recombines TRBV7-8 with TRBJ2-1; no clear D gene. Germline-derived CDR1 and CDR2 are SGHVS and FQNEAQ. The CDR3 has 13 residues. Trimming removed 1 base from V and 5 bases from J, with 6 bases in between.